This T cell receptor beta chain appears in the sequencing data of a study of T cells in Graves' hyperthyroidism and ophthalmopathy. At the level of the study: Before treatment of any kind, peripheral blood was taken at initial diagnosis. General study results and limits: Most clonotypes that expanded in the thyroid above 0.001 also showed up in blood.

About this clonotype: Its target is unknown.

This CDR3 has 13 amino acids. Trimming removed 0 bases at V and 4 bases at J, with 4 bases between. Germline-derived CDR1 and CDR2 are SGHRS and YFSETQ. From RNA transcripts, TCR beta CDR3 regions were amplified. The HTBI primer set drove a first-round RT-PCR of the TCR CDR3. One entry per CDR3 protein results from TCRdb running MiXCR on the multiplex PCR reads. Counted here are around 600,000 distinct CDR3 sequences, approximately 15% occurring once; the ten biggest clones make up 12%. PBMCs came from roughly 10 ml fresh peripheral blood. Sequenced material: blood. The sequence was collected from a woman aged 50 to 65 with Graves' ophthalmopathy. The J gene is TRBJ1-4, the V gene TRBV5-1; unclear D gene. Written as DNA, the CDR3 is TGCGCCAGCAGCTTGGTGGTTAATGAAAAACTGTTTTTT. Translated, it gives CASSLVVNEKLFF.